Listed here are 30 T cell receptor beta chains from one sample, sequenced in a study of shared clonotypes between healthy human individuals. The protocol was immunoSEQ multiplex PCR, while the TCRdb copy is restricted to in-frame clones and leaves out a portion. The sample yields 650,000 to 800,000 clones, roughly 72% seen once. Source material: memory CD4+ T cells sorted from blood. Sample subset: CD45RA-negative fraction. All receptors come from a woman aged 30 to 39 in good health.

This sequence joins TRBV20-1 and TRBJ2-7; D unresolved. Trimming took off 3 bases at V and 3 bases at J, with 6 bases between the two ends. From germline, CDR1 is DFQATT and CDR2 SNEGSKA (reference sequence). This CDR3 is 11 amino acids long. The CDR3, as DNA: TGCAGTGCTAGTGAGCTCTACGAGCAGTACTTC. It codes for CSASELYEQYF.

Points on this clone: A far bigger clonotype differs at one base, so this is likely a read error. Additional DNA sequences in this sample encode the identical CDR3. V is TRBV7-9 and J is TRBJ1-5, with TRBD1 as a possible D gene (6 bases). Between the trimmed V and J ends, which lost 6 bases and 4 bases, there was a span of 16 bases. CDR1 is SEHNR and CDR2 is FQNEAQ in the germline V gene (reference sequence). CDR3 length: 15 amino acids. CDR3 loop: CASSPAGGGNQPQHF. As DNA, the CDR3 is TGTGCCAGCAGTCCGGCGGGAGGGGGTAATCAGCCCCAGCATTTT. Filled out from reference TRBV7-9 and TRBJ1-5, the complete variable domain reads DTGVSQNPRHKITKRGQNVTFRCDPISEHNRLYWYRQTLGQGPEFLTYFQNEAQLEKSRLLSDRFSAERPKGSFSTLEIQRTEQGDSAMYLCASSPAGGGNQPQHFGDGTRLSIL.

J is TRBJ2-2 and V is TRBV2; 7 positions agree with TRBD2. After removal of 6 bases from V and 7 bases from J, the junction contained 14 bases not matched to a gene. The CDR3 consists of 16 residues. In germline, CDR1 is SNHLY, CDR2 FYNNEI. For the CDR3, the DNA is TGTGCCAGCAGAGCGGGACTCATGGGCAGGGTCGGGGAGCTGTTTTTT. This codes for CASRAGLMGRVGELFF.

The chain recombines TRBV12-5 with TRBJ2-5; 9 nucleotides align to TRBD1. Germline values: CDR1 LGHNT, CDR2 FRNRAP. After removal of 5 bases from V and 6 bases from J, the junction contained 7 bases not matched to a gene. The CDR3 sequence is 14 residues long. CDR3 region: CASGEGTGSQTQYF. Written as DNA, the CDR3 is TGTGCTAGTGGTGAGGGGACAGGGTCTCAGACCCAGTACTTC.

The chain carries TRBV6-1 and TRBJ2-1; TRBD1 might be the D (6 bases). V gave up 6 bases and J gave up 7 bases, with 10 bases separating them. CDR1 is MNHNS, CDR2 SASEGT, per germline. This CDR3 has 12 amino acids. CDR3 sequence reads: CASSKQGNEQFF. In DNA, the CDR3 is TGTGCCAGCAGCAAACAGGGAAATGAGCAGTTCTTC.

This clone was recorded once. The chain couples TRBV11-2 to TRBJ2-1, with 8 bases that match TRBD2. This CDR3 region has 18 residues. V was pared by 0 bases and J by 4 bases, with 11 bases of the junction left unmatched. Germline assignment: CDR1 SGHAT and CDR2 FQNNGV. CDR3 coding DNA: TGTGCCAGCAGCTTAGAATCCGGGAGGGGCGGGGTTTACAATGAGCAGTTCTTC. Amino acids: CASSLESGRGGVYNEQFF.

The CDR3 loop is CASRAGTGYEQYF. In DNA form, the CDR3 reads TGTGCCAGCAGGGCCGGGACAGGGTACGAGCAGTACTTC. The gene calls are TRBV27 and TRBJ2-7; 9 nucleotides match TRBD1. The CDR3 consists of 13 residues. Germline trimming cut 6 bases from V and 4 bases from J; bases unmatched to any gene: 4. CDR1 is MNHEY and CDR2 is SMNVEV in the germline V gene (reference sequence).

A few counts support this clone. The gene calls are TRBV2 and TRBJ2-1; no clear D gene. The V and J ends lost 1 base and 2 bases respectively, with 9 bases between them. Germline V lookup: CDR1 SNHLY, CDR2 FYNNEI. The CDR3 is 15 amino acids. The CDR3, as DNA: TGTGCCAGCAGTGAAGACACGGCCCCCTACAATGAGCAGTTCTTC. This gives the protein CASSEDTAPYNEQFF.

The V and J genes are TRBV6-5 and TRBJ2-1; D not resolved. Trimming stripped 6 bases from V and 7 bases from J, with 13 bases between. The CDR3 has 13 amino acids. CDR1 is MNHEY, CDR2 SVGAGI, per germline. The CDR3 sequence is CASREDWGNEQFF. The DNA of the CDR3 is TGTGCCAGCAGGGAAGATTGGGGAAATGAGCAGTTCTTC.

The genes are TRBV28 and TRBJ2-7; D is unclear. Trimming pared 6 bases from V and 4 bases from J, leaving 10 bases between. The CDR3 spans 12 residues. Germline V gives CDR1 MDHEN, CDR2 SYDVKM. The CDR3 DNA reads TGTGCCAGCAGCCCTAACCTATACGAGCAGTACTTC. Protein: CASSPNLYEQYF.

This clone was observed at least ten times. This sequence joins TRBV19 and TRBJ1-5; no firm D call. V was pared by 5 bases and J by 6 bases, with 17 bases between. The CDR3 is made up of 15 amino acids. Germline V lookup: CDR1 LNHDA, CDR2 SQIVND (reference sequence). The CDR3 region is CASSATSTAGQPQHF. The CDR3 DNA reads TGTGCCAGTAGTGCAACATCCACAGCGGGTCAGCCCCAGCATTTT.

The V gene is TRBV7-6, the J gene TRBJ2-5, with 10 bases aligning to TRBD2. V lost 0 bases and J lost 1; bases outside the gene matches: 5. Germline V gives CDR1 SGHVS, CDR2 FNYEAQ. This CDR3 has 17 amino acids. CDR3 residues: CASSLAGTSETQETQYF. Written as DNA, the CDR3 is TGTGCCAGCAGCTTAGCCGGGACTAGCGAGACCCAAGAGACCCAGTACTTC.

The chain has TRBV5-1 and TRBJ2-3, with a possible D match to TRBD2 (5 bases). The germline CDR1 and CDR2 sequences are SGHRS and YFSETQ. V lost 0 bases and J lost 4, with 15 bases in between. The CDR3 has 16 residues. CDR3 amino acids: CASSLAGRPGADTQYF. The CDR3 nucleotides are TGCGCCAGCAGCTTGGCTGGGCGCCCCGGGGCAGATACGCAGTATTTT.

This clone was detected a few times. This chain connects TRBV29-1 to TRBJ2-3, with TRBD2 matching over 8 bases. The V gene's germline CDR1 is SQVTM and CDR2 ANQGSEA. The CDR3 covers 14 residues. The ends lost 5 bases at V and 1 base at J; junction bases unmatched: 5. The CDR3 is CSVQGLGGTDTQYF. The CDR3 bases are TGCAGCGTTCAGGGACTAGGGGGCACAGATACGCAGTATTTT.

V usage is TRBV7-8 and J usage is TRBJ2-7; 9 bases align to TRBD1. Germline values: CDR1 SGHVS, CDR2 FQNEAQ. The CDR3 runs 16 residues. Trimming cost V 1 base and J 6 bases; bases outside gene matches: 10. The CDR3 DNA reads TGTGCCAGCAGCTTAGTGACCCGGGACAGGGTGGGCGAGCAGTACTTC. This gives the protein CASSLVTRDRVGEQYF.

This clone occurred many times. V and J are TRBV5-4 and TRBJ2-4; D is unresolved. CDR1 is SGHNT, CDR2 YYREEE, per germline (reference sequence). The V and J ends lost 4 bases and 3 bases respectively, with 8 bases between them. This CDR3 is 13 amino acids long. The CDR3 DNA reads TGTGCCAGCAGCCCCCTTGACAAAAACATTCAGTACTTC. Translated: CASSPLDKNIQYF.

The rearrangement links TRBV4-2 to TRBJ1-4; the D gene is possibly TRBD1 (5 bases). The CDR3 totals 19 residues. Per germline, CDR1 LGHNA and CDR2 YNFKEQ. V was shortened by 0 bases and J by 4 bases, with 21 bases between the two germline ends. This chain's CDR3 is CASSQDLGGNRGLNEKLFF. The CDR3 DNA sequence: TGTGCCAGCAGCCAAGATCTCGGCGGTAATAGGGGCCTTAATGAAAAACTGTTTTTT.

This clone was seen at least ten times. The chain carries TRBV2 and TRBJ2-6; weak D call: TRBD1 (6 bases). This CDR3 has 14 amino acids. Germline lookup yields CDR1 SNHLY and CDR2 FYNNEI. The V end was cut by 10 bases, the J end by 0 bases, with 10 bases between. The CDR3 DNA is TGTGCCATCGCAGGGGACTCTGGGGCCAACGTCCTGACTTTC. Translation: CAIAGDSGANVLTF.

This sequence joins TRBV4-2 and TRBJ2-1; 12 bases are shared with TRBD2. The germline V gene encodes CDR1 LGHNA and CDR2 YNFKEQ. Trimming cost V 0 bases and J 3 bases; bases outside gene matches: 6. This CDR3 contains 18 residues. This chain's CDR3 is CASSQDPLAGGGYNEQFF. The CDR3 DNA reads TGTGCCAGCAGCCAAGATCCCCTAGCGGGAGGGGGCTACAATGAGCAGTTCTTC.

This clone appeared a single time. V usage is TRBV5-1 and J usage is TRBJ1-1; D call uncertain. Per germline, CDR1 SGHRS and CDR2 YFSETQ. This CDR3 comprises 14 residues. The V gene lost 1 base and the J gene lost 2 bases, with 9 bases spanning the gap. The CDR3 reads CASSLYQRNTEAFF. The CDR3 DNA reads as TGCGCCAGCAGCTTGTATCAGAGAAACACTGAAGCTTTCTTT.

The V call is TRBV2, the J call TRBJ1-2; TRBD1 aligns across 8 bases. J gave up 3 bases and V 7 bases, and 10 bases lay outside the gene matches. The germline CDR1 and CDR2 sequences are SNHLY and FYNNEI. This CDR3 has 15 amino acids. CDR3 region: CASTLTGTGDYGYTF. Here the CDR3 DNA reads TGTGCCAGCACCTTGACCGGGACAGGTGACTATGGCTACACCTTC.

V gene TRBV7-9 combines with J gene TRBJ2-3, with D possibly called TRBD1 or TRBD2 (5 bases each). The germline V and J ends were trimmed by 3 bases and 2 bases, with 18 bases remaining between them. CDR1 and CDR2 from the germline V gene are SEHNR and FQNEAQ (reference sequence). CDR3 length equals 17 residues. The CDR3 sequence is CASSFYLSGGSTDTQYF. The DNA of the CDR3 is TGTGCCAGCAGCTTTTATCTGTCTGGGGGATCCACAGATACGCAGTATTTT.

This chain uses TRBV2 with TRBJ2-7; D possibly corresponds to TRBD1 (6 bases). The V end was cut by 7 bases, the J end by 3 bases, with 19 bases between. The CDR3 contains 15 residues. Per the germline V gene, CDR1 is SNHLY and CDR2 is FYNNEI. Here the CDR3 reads CASKRDTGTNYEQYF. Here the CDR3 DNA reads TGTGCCAGCAAGAGGGATACAGGGACAAACTACGAGCAGTACTTC.

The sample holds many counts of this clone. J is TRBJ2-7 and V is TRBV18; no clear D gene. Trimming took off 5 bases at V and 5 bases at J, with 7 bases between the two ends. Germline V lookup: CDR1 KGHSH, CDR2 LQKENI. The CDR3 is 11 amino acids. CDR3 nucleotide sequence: TGTGCCAGCTCAGAAGCCAACGAGCAGTACTTC. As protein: CASSEANEQYF.

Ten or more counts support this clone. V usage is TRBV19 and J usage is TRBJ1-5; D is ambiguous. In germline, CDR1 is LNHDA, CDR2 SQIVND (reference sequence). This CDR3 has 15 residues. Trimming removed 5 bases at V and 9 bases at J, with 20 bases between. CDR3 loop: CASSLKTSPDGPQHF. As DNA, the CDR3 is TGTGCCAGTAGTCTAAAAACGTCGCCCGATGGGCCCCAGCATTTT.

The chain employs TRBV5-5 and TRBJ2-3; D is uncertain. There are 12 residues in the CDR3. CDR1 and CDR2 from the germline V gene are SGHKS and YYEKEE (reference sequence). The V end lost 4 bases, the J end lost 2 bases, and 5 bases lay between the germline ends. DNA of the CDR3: TGTGCCAGCAGCCCTAACACAGATACGCAGTATTTT. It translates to CASSPNTDTQYF. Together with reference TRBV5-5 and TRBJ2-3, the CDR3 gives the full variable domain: DAGVTQSPTHLIKTRGQQVTLRCSPISGHKSVSWYQQVLGQGPQFIFQYYEKEERGRGNFPDRFSARQFPNYSSELNVNALLLGDSALYLCASSPNTDTQYFGPGTRLTVL.

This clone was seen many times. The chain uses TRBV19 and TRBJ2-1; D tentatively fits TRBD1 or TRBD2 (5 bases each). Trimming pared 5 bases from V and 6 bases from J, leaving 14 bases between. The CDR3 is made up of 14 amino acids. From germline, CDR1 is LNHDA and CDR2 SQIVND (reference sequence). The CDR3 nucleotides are TGTGCCAGTAGTCGACCGGGGCCTCCCAATGAGCAGTTCTTC. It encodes CASSRPGPPNEQFF. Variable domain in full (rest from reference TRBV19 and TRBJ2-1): DGGITQSPKYLFRKEGQNVTLSCEQNLNHDAMYWYRQDPGQGLRLIYYSQIVNDFQKGDIAEGYSVSREKKESFPLTVTSAQKNPTAFYLCASSRPGPPNEQFFGPGTRLTVL.

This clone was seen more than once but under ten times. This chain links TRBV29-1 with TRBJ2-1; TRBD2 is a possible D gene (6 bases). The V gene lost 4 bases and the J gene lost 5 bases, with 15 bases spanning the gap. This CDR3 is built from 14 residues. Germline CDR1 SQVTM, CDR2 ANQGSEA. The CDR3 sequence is CSVGAASANNEQFF. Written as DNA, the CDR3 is TGCAGCGTTGGGGCCGCTAGCGCGAACAATGAGCAGTTCTTC.

The CDR3 coding sequence is TGTGCCAGCACCCTACTAGCGGGAGCCTACAATGAGCAGTTCTTC. Its protein is CASTLLAGAYNEQFF. The V gene is TRBV14, the J gene TRBJ2-1, with 11 bases fitting TRBD2. The V gene end was trimmed by 7 bases and the J gene end by 2 bases; junction bases not matched to a gene: 4. Germline CDR1 and CDR2: SGHDN and FVKESK. The CDR3 sequence is 15 residues long. The whole variable domain, remainder taken from reference TRBV14 and TRBJ2-1, is EAGVTQFPSHSVIEKGQTVTLRCDPISGHDNLYWYRRVMGKEIKFLLHFVKESKQDESGMPNNRFLAERTGGTYSTLKVQPAELEDSGVYFCASTLLAGAYNEQFFGPGTRLTVL.

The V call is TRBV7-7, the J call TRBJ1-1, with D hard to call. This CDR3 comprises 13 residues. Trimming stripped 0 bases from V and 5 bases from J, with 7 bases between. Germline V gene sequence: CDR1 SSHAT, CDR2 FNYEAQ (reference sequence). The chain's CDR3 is CASSLAEGTEAFF. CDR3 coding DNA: TGTGCCAGCAGCTTAGCGGAGGGAACTGAAGCTTTCTTT.